The 28 T cell receptor beta chains in this list originate from one sample, sequenced in a study of early T cells in non-severe SARS-CoV-2 infection. TCRdb analysed the 5' RACE reads with MiXCR anew, one entry per CDR3 protein. The data show under 25,000 distinct CDR3 sequences, about 4.2% seen once. Material for sequencing was whole blood. These receptors all come from an adult who was a healthcare worker with PCR-confirmed SARS-CoV-2 infection or an uninfected control (not recorded which).

This clonotype has at least ten counts. The V and J genes are TRBV7-6 and TRBJ1-1; D not certain. The germline V gene encodes CDR1 SGHVS and CDR2 FNYEAQ. The CDR3 spans 13 residues. With 3 bases removed from V and 2 bases from J, the gap between germline ends came to 7 bases. CDR3 sequence reads: CASSLSQNTEAFF. Here the CDR3 DNA reads TGTGCCAGCAGCTTGTCCCAAAACACTGAAGCTTTCTTT.

V usage is TRBV4-2 and J usage is TRBJ2-7, with D possibly being TRBD2 (5 bases). Germline V gene data show CDR1 as LGHNA and CDR2 as YNFKEQ. This CDR3 has 15 residues. The V and J ends lost 1 base and 1 base respectively, with 11 bases between them. The CDR3 protein is CASSQAEGSSYEQYF. The CDR3 region has the DNA TGTGCCAGCAGCCAAGCTGAGGGTTCATCCTACGAGCAGTACTTC.

The genes are TRBV20-1 and TRBJ1-3; D gene ambiguous. The CDR3 totals 11 residues. Trimming removed 3 bases at V and 4 bases at J, with 4 bases between. Per germline, CDR1 DFQATT and CDR2 SNEGSKA (reference sequence). CDR3 in amino acids: CSARTGNTIYF. CDR3 DNA: TGCAGTGCTAGGACGGGAAACACCATATATTTT.

This clonotype came up many times. This chain joins TRBV3-1 and TRBJ1-6; TRBD1 is a possible D gene (6 bases). The CDR3 covers 14 residues. V lost 1 base and J lost 10, with 11 bases in between. Germline CDR1 is LGHDT and CDR2 is YNNKEL (reference sequence). The CDR3 sequence is CASSQVQGESPLHF. In nucleotides, the CDR3 is TGTGCCAGCAGCCAAGTACAGGGAGAATCACCCCTCCACTTT.

This clonotype has ten or more counts. This chain uses TRBV20-1 with TRBJ1-4; D possibly corresponds to TRBD1 (5 bases). CDR1 DFQATT and CDR2 SNEGSKA come from the germline V gene (reference sequence). V lost 3 bases and J lost 5, with 19 bases in between. This CDR3 has 16 residues. CDR3 sequence: CSASRSGTGENEKLFF. CDR3 DNA sequence: TGCAGTGCTAGTCGATCAGGGACTGGAGAGAATGAAAAACTGTTTTTT.

This clonotype has a count of ten or more. The V gene is TRBV20-1, the J gene TRBJ1-4, with D unclear. Trimming took off 8 bases at V and 6 bases at J, with 16 bases between the two ends. CDR1 is DFQATT and CDR2 is SNEGSKA in the germline V gene (reference sequence). The CDR3 totals 13 residues. CDR3 sequence (DNA): TGCAGTCGTTCCCGAGGACGGGATGAAAAACTGTTTTTT. Residues: CSRSRGRDEKLFF.

The sample holds many counts of this clonotype. This rearrangement joins TRBV7-2 to TRBJ2-4, with 8 bases lining up with TRBD1. J lost 0 bases, V lost 3 bases, and 4 bases had no gene match. Germline assignment: CDR1 SGHTA and CDR2 FQGNSA. The CDR3 has 16 residues. CDR3 residues: CASSFGQGLAKNIQYF. The CDR3 DNA reads TGTGCCAGCAGCTTTGGACAGGGCCTAGCCAAAAACATTCAGTACTTC.

This chain uses TRBV12-3 or TRBV12-4 with TRBJ1-2; TRBD1 is a possible D gene (6 bases). CDR3 length: 13 amino acids. V was shortened by 7 bases and J by 3 bases, with 12 bases between the two germline ends. CDR3 nucleotides: TGTGCCAGCACCTCTAACAGGGACTATGGCTACACCTTC. Its protein product is CASTSNRDYGYTF.

There are many counts of this clonotype. The J gene is TRBJ1-3, the V gene TRBV11-3, with 9 bases aligning to TRBD1. The CDR3 has 16 residues. CDR1 and CDR2 (germline): SGHNT, YENEEA. Trimming removed 4 bases from V and 0 bases from J; junction bases left unmatched: 4. This CDR3 reads CASSSRQGGSGNTIYF. The CDR3 region has the DNA TGTGCCAGCAGCTCCCGACAGGGGGGCTCTGGAAACACCATATATTTT.

The table lists this clonotype with a few counts. V usage is TRBV29-1 and J usage is TRBJ2-3, with D possibly being TRBD2 (5 bases). CDR1 and CDR2 from the germline V gene are SQVTM and ANQGSEA. Deletions cut 6 bases from V and 4 bases from J, with 8 bases between. The CDR3 is 11 amino acids. This CDR3 reads CSVISADTQYF. The CDR3 DNA reads TGCAGCGTGATTAGCGCAGATACGCAGTATTTT.

This clonotype was observed many times. V and J are TRBV4-1 and TRBJ2-5; TRBD1 aligns across 8 bases. In germline, CDR1 is MGHRA, CDR2 YSYEKL. The CDR3 runs 15 residues. J was trimmed by 2 bases and V by 1 base; bases with no gene match: 3. In DNA, the CDR3 is TGCGCCAGCAGCCAAGGGACAGGGTCTCAAGAGACCCAGTACTTC. It yields the protein CASSQGTGSQETQYF.

This chain uses TRBV6-6 with TRBJ1-2, with 7 bases matching TRBD1. The length of the CDR3 is 15 residues. Germline V CDR1 and CDR2: MNHNY, SVGAGI (reference sequence). V was clipped by 4 bases and J by 4 bases; unmatched bases: 9. The CDR3 DNA is TGTGCCAGCAGTTCCCGACAGGGACTTGCCTATGGCTACACCTTC. Translated: CASSSRQGLAYGYTF.

This clonotype came up many times. The V gene is TRBV5-4, the J gene TRBJ1-1; 9 bases line up with TRBD1. Germline V gives CDR1 SGHNT, CDR2 YYREEE (reference sequence). The CDR3 sequence is 15 residues long. Trimming at V came to 3 bases and at J to 1 base, leaving 4 bases not matched to a gene. CDR3 in DNA: TGTGCCAGCAGCTGGAGGGGACAGGGGAACACTGAAGCTTTCTTT. Translated: CASSWRGQGNTEAFF.

The CDR3 nucleotides are TGTGCCAGCAGGCCGAATCAGAAGGCCCCCTACGAGCAGTACTTC. It encodes CASRPNQKAPYEQYF. V usage is TRBV6-5 and J usage is TRBJ2-7; D is unclear. V dropped 6 bases and J dropped 2 bases, with 17 bases sitting between them. This CDR3 has 15 residues. In germline, CDR1 is MNHEY, CDR2 SVGAGI.

This rearrangement joins TRBV6-4 to TRBJ2-3; 9 positions match TRBD2. This CDR3 contains 15 residues. Germline V gives CDR1 MRHNA, CDR2 SNTAGT. V trimming: 0 bases; J trimming: 4 bases; junction bases outside the gene matches: 2. The chain's CDR3 is CASSDSGLAADTQYF. As DNA, the CDR3 is TGTGCCAGCAGTGACTCGGGACTAGCAGCAGATACGCAGTATTTT.

V is TRBV5-4 and J is TRBJ2-7; TRBD2 aligns across 7 bases. J lost 3 bases, V lost 1 base, and 4 bases had no gene match. The length of the CDR3 is 14 residues. Looked up from germline, CDR1 is SGHNT and CDR2 is YYREEE (reference sequence). CDR3 residues: CASSLLGLVYEQYF. CDR3 sequence (DNA): TGTGCCAGCAGCTTGCTCGGACTAGTCTACGAGCAGTACTTC.

The table lists this clonotype with a few counts. V gene TRBV6-2 or TRBV6-3 combines with J gene TRBJ2-1; 13 positions match TRBD2. This CDR3 region has 14 residues. V lost 6 bases, J lost 9 bases, and 5 bases stayed unmatched. From germline, CDR1 is MNHEY and CDR2 SVGEGT. The CDR3 DNA reads as TGTGCCAGCAGCGGGACTAGCGGGGCGGGTGAGCAGTTCTTC. Translating gives CASSGTSGAGEQFF.

This clonotype has ten or more counts. The V gene is TRBV11-2, the J gene TRBJ1-6; D not certain. Germline V gene lookup returns CDR1 SGHAT and CDR2 FQNNGV. This CDR3 is 15 amino acids long. Trimming left V 0 bases short and J 6 bases short, with 9 bases between. The CDR3 protein is CASSLDPQVNSPLHF. The CDR3 bases are TGTGCCAGCAGCTTAGATCCGCAGGTTAATTCACCCCTCCACTTT.

This clonotype was counted at least ten times. The chain combines TRBV20-1 with TRBJ1-2; D gene ambiguous. This CDR3 contains 15 residues. V dropped 0 bases and J dropped 13 bases, with 24 bases sitting between them. The germline V gene encodes CDR1 DFQATT and CDR2 SNEGSKA (reference sequence). CDR3 protein: CSARDPKGYDRALTF. CDR3 bases: TGCAGTGCTAGAGACCCGAAAGGATATGACCGAGCTCTCACCTTC.

This clonotype came up many times. The J gene is TRBJ2-7, the V gene TRBV7-2; perhaps TRBD2 as D (5 bases). The CDR3 contains 14 residues. Per germline, CDR1 SGHTA and CDR2 FQGNSA. Trimming took off 1 base at V and 5 bases at J, with 12 bases between the two ends. The CDR3 spells CASSLVGLRDEQYF. The CDR3 DNA reads as TGTGCCAGCAGCTTAGTCGGATTGCGGGACGAGCAGTACTTC.

This clonotype was counted ten times or more. This chain uses TRBV18 with TRBJ1-4; D gene unclear. The CDR3 has 16 residues. The V gene's germline CDR1 is KGHSH and CDR2 LQKENI. V dropped 0 bases and J dropped 7 bases, with 15 bases sitting between them. CDR3 sequence reads: CASSPPTASRGEKLFF. CDR3 coding DNA: TGTGCCAGCTCACCACCTACGGCAAGTAGAGGTGAAAAACTGTTTTTT.

J is TRBJ1-5 and V is TRBV6-5; weak D call: TRBD1 (6 bases). The germline gives CDR1 MNHEY, CDR2 SVGAGI. This CDR3 is built from 14 residues. V was shortened by 6 bases and J by 1 base, with 10 bases between the two germline ends. CDR3 sequence: CASRQGLSNQPQHF. The CDR3 nucleotides are TGTGCCAGCAGGCAGGGGCTGAGCAATCAGCCCCAGCATTTT.

This clonotype has at least ten counts. The CDR3 bases are TGTGCCTGGAGTGATGGGAACACTGAAGCTTTCTTT. It encodes CAWSDGNTEAFF. This chain links TRBV30 with TRBJ1-1; no reliable D call. The CDR3 covers 12 residues. Germline V lookup: CDR1 GTSNPN, CDR2 SVGIG (reference sequence). The V and J ends lost 1 base and 1 base respectively, with 4 bases between them.

This clonotype was counted only a few times. The chain has TRBV7-9 and TRBJ2-5; D possibly uses TRBD1 or TRBD2 (5 bases each). The CDR3 has 12 amino acids. Germline CDR1 and CDR2: SEHNR and FQNEAQ (reference sequence). V shed 7 bases and J shed 5 bases, with 11 bases lying between them. This chain's CDR3 is CASNLGAETQYF. Here the CDR3 DNA reads TGTGCCAGCAACCTCGGGGCGGAGACCCAGTACTTC.

The sample holds many counts of this clonotype. The chain links TRBV6-6 to TRBJ1-3; no reliable D call. Germline CDR1 reads MNHNY; CDR2 reads SVGAGI (reference sequence). Between the trimmed V and J ends, which lost 8 bases and 2 bases, there was a span of 10 bases. The CDR3 covers 13 residues. CDR3 residues: CASGSGAGNTIYF. The CDR3, as DNA: TGTGCCAGCGGGTCTGGAGCTGGAAACACCATATATTTT.

The CDR3 is CASSPLITLVVGEGGELFF. The CDR3 nucleotides are TGTGCCAGCAGCCCTCTGATAACCCTGGTGGTAGGGGAAGGCGGGGAGCTGTTTTTT. The gene calls are TRBV7-6 and TRBJ2-2; D perhaps matches TRBD1 (5 bases). Trimming shortened V by 5 bases and J by 7 bases, and 29 bases separated the two germline ends. The CDR3 is made up of 19 amino acids. Germline-derived CDR1 and CDR2 are SGHVS and FNYEAQ.

Relative to its sample, this clonotype is medium-sized. The CDR3 protein is CASSPLLGAAYEQYF. The DNA for the CDR3 is TGTGCCAGCAGTCCCCTCCTCGGGGCCGCCTACGAGCAGTACTTC. The genes are TRBV27 and TRBJ2-7; either TRBD1 or TRBD2 may supply D (5 bases each). Trimming cost V 5 bases and J 2 bases, with 16 bases left between them. Germline V CDR1 and CDR2: MNHEY, SMNVEV (reference sequence). The CDR3 length is 15 residues.

The genes are TRBV7-9 and TRBJ1-4; D is possibly TRBD1 (5 bases). The CDR3 has 15 residues. CDR1 and CDR2 (germline): SEHNR, FQNEAQ (reference sequence). V was shortened by 0 bases and J by 10 bases, with 15 bases between the two germline ends. The CDR3 here is CASSLAGTQLGKLFF. The CDR3 DNA is TGTGCCAGCAGCTTAGCGGGGACCCAATTGGGAAAACTGTTTTTT. Full variable domain (missing parts from reference TRBV7-9 and TRBJ1-4): DTGVSQNPRHKITKRGQNVTFRCDPISEHNRLYWYRQTLGQGPEFLTYFQNEAQLEKSRLLSDRFSAERPKGSFSTLEIQRTEQGDSAMYLCASSLAGTQLGKLFFGSGTQLSVL.